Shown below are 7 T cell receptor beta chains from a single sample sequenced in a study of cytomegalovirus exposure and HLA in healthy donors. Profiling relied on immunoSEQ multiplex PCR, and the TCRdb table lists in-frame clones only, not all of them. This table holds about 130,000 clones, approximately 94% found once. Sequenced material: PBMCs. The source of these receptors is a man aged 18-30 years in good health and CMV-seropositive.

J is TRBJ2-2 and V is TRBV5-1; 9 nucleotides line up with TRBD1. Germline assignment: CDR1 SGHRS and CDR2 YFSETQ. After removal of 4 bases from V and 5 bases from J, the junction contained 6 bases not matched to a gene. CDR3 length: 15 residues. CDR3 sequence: CASSLGTGRTGELFF. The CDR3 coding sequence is TGCGCCAGCAGCCTAGGGACAGGGAGGACCGGGGAGCTGTTTTTT.

The CDR3 coding sequence is TGTGCCTGGAGCCCCGGGATGGGAAACAATGAGCAGTTCTTC. This translates into CAWSPGMGNNEQFF. V gene TRBV30 combines with J gene TRBJ2-1; weak D call: TRBD2 (5 bases). Germline CDR1 GTSNPN, CDR2 SVGIG (reference sequence). The V and J ends lost 3 bases and 5 bases respectively, with 14 bases between them. This CDR3 is 14 amino acids long.

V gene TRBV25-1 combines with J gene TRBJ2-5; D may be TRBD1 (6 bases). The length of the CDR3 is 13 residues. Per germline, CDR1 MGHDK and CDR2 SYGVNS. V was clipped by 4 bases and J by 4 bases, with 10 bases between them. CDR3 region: CASSVQGRETQYF. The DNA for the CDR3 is TGTGCCAGCAGTGTTCAGGGGCGAGAGACCCAGTACTTC.

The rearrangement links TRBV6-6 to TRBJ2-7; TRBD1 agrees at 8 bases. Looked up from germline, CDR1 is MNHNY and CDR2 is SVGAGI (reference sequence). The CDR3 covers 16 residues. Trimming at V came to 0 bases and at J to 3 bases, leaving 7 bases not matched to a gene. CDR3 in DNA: TGTGCCAGCAGTTACTCTTCCCAGGGGGCTGGCTACGAGCAGTACTTC. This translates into CASSYSSQGAGYEQYF.

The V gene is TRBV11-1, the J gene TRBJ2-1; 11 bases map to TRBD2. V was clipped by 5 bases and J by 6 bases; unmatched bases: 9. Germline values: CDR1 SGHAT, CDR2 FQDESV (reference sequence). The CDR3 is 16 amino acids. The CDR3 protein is CASSLLLAGALNEQFF. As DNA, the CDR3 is TGTGCCAGCAGCCTCCTACTAGCGGGAGCCCTCAATGAGCAGTTCTTC.

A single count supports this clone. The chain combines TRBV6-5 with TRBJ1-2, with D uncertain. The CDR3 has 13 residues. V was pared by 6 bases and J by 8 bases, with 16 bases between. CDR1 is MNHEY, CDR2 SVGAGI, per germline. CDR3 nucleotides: TGTGCCAGCAGCCGCGATCCCCTACTGGGCTACACCTTC. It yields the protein CASSRDPLLGYTF.

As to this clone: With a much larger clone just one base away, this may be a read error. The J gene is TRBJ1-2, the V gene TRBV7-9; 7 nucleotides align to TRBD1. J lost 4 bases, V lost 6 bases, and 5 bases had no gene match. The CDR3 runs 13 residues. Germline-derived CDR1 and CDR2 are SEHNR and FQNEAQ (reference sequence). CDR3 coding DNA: TGTGCCAGCAGTCCGGACAGGCCCTATGGCTACACCTTC. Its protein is CASSPDRPYGYTF. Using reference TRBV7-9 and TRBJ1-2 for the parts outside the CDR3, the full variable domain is DTGVSQNPRHKITKRGQNVTFRCDPISEHNRLYWYRQTLGQGPEFLTYFQNEAQLEKSRLLSDRFSAERPKGSFSTLEIQRTEQGDSAMYLCASSPDRPYGYTFGSGTRLTVV.